This T cell receptor (beta chain) originates from a study of blood T cells in healthy people across ages (dated by TCRdb to between 2015 and 2016). Some background on the complete study: Template switching captured roughly one uniquely barcoded TCR beta cDNA molecule per two T cells in model experiments. To avoid experimental bias, donors of different ages were spread randomly across the sequencing lanes. The donors were divided into four age groups: young (average approximately 17 years), middle-aged (about 40), aged (approximately 64) and long-lived (82). To track age-related changes in TCR beta repertoire diversity, the study relied on deep sequencing normalized with unique cDNA molecular identifiers. For two donors (one aged 18 to 29 and one aged 80 or older), the study analyzed two additional independent replicas of 1 million unique cDNA reads from the same blood draw.

Library prep was done by 5' RACE. The listed sequencing device is Illumina HiSeq 2500. A second PCR of about 6 to 11 cycles was performed with a sample-barcoded 5' primer and a J-beta primer mix. Each TCR beta cDNA molecule received a unique molecular identifier from a template-switch 5' adaptor carrying 12 random nucleotides. Each sample yielded at least 2.5 million CDR3-containing paired-end reads. First-strand cDNA synthesis was performed from all RNA using the Mint cDNA synthesis kit, with priming by a TRBC-specific oligonucleotide. Following uracil-DNA glycosylase treatment, all cDNA underwent a first 18-cycle PCR with the universal primers M1SS and BC2_uni_R. The published analysis was carried out like this. For normalization, 1 million high-quality reads, each with a distinct molecular identifier, were randomly selected from each sample. Instead of being binned into consensus sequences, reads with shared molecular identifiers were discarded. MiTCR, set to a Q25 quality threshold and the strictest error-elimination algorithm, was used for CDR3 identification, clonotype clustering and error correction. A nonparametric unseen species model with Euler transformation was used to estimate lower-bound total TCR beta diversity. TCRdb reran the public reads through fastp at Q25 and MiXCR, keeping productive beta chains. Each entry is one CDR3 protein sequence, shown with its most common DNA and genes. TCRdb's processing, not the authors', yielded these V and J calls. Within this sample are 1.5 million to 2 million distinct CDR3 sequences, with around half of them counted one time only. The biggest ten clones account for 2.1% of the sample.

This clonotype was seen a single time. Its specific antigen is unknown. The sample holds no much larger clone one base away, and base qualities are not on file. Donors were approximately 42 systemically healthy Caucasian individuals from Russia aged roughly 6 to 90 years. Ten milliliters of peripheral blood were drawn from each donor into EDTA-treated Vacutainer tubes. Ficoll-Paque density-gradient centrifugation was used to isolate PBMCs, with at least 7 million per sample. Total RNA was extracted from PBMCs with Trizol reagent, with at least 6 micrograms obtained per sample. For every donor, flow cytometry on a PBMC aliquot measured the percentage of naive CD45RAhigh/CD27high T cells. General conclusions and limits of the study: Donor CMV infection status was unknown, potentially confounding age-related changes in expanded clonotypes. Observed TCR beta diversity correlated strongly with the percentage of naive T cells measured by flow cytometry. Observed TCR beta diversity per million T cells fell roughly linearly with age, and a significant reduction was already apparent by age approximately 41. Compared with the aged group, the long-lived group had more naive CD4+ T cells, fewer expanded clones and increased TCR diversity, a pattern suggesting age selection. Since profiling was done on bulk unsorted PBMCs, naive and antigen-experienced compartments could not be conclusively compared. Estimates of total diversity based on one million sequenced T cells were considered lower bounds and underestimates.

The TCR was taken from a woman aged 40 to 50 in good health. Material: blood.

The DNA sequence is given as TGTGCCAGCAGCTTAGCACTAGGAGCAGCTAACAATGAGCAGTTCTTC. This yields the protein CASSLALGAANNEQFF. In this chain, TRBV7-2 is recombined with TRBJ2-1; the D gene is perhaps TRBD2, from 5 matching bases. Taken from the germline V gene, the CDR1 and CDR2 loops are SGHTA and FQGNSA. The germline ends are 14 bases apart after V is trimmed by 0 bases and J by 5 bases. The CDR3 runs 16 residues from the cysteine to the phenylalanine. Just the 48-base CDR3 DNA is kept, in frame starting at base 1.